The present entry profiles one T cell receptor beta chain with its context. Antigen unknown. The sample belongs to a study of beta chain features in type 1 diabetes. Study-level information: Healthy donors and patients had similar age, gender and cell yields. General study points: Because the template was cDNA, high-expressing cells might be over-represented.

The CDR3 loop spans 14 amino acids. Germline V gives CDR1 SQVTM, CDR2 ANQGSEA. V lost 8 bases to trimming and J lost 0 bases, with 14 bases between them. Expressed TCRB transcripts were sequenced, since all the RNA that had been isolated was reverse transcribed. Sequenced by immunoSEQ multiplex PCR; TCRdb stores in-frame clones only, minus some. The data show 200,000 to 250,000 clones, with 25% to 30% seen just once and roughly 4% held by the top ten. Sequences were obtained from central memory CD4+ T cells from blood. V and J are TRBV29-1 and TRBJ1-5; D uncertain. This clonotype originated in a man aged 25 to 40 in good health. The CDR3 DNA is TGCAGCCTTGGGCGGCCGTATAGCAATCAGCCCCAGCATTTT. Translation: CSLGRPYSNQPQHF.